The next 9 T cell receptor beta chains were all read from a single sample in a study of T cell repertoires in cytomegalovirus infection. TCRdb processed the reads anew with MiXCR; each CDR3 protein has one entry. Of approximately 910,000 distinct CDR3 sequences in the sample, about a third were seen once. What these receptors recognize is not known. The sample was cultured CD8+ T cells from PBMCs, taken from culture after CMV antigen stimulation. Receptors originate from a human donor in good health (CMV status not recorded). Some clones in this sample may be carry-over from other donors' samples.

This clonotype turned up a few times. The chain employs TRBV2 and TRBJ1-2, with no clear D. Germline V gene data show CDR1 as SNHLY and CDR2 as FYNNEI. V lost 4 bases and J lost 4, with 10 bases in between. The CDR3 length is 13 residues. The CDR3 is CASSGKTFYGYTF. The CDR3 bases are TGTGCCAGCAGTGGGAAGACGTTCTATGGCTACACCTTC.

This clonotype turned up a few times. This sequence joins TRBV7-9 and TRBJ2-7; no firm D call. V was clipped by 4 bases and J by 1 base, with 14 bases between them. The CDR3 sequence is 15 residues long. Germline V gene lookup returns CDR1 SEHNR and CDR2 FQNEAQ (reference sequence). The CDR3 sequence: CASSSPFSNSYEQYF. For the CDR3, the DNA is TGTGCCAGCAGCTCGCCATTCTCCAATTCCTACGAGCAGTACTTC.

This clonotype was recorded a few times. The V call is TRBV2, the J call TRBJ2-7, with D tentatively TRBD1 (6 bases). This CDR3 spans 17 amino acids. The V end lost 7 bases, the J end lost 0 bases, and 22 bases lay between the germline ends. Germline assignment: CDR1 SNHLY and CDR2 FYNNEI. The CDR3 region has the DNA TGTGCCAGCACCCCGGAGCCAACAGGGCTCAGCTCCTACGAGCAGTACGTC. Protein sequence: CASTPEPTGLSSYEQYV.

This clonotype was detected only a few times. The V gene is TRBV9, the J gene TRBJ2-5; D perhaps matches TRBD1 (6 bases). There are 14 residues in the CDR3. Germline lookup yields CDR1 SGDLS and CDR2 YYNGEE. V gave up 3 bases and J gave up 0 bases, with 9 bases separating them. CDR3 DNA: TGTGCCAGCAGCGCCACAGGGTACCAAGAGACCCAGTACTTC. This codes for CASSATGYQETQYF.

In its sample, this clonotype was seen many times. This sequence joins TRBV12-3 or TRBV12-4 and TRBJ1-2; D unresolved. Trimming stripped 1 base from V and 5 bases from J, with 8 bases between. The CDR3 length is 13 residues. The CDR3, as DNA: TGTGCCAGCAGTTTAGACGGGCTATATGGCTACACCTTC. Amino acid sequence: CASSLDGLYGYTF.

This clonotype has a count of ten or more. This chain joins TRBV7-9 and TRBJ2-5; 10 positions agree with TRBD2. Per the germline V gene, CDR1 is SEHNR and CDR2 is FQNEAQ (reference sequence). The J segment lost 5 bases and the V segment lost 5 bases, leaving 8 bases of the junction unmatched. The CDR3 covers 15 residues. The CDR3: CASSLPGLASETQYF. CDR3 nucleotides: TGTGCCAGCAGCCTTCCGGGACTAGCGTCGGAGACCCAGTACTTC. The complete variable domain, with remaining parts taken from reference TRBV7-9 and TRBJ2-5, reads DTGVSQNPRHKITKRGQNVTFRCDPISEHNRLYWYRQTLGQGPEFLTYFQNEAQLEKSRLLSDRFSAERPKGSFSTLEIQRTEQGDSAMYLCASSLPGLASETQYFGPGTRLLVL.

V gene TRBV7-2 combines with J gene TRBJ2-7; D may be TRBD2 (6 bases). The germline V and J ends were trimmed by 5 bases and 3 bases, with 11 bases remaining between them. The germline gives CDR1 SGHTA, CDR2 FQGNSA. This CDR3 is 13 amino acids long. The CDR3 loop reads CASSLGLNYEQYV. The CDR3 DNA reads TGTGCCAGCAGCCTGGGACTCAACTACGAGCAGTACGTC.

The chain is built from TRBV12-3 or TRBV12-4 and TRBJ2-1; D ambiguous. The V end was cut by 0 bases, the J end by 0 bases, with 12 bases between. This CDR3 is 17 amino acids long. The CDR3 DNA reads TGTGCCAGCAGTTTAGCCGGACCGTGGAGCTCCTACAATGAGCAGTTCTTC. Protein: CASSLAGPWSSYNEQFF.

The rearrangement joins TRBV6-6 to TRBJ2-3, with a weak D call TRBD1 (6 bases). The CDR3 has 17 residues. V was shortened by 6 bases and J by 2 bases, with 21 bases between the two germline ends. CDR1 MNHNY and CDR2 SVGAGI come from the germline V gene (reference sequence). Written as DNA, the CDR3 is TGTGCCAGCAGCCTATACAGGGAGAGCTGGACCACAGATACGCAGTATTTT. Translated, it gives CASSLYRESWTTDTQYF.